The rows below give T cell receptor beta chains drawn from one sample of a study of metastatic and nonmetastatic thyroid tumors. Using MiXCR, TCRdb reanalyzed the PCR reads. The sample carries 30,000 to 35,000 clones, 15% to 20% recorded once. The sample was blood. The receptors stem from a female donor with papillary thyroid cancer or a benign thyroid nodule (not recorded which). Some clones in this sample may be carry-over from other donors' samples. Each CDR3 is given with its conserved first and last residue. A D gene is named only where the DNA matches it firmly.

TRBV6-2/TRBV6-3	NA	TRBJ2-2	CASIPTAGELFF
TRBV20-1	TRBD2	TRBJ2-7	CSASQSGRADEQYF
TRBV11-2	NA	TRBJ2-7	CASSLGPNYEQYF
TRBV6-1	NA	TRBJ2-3	CASSEAGRPTDTQYF
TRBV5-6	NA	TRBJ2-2	CASTTGNTGELFF
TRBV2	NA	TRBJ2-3	CASSYDRSLTDTQYF
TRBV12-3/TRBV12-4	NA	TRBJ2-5	CASSRGGGGETQYF
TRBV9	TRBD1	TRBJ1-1	CASSRRDRGGTEAFF
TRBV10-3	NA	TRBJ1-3	CATRPRGPNTIYF
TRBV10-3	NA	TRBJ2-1	CAISGGVSYNEQFF
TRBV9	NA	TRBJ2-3	CASSAPIDTDTQYF
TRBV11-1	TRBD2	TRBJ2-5	CASSSLAGGAGETQYF
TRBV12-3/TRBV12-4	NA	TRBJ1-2	CASRTDWNCGYTF
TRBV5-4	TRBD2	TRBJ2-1	CASSSSLEREANEQFF
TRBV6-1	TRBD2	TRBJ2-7	CASSEAAGVYEQYF
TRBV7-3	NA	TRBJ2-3	CASSLTLDRTDTQYF